The 25 T cell receptor beta chains below come from one sample, sequenced in a study of blood T cell repertoires in COVID-19. Assay: immunoSEQ multiplex PCR; the TCRdb copy retains only in-frame clones and omits some. The table records about 230,000 clones, roughly 88% of them present only once. Sequenced input: peripheral blood. The receptors come from a woman in her 40s who had recovered from COVID-19.

For the CDR3, the DNA is TGTGCCAGCAGCAATCAGGGGCGGTATGGCTACACCTTC. Its protein product is CASSNQGRYGYTF. The rearrangement joins TRBV12-3 or TRBV12-4 to TRBJ1-2, with a possible D match to TRBD1 (6 bases). V was cut by 6 bases and J by 5 bases, with 13 bases left in between. This CDR3 comprises 13 residues.

The rearrangement joins TRBV7-2 to TRBJ1-2, with D maybe TRBD1 (5 bases). From germline, CDR1 is SGHTA and CDR2 FQGNSA. V shed 3 bases and J shed 7 bases, with 9 bases lying between them. The CDR3 consists of 12 residues. The CDR3 DNA follows: TGTGCCAGCAGCTTCGACAGAGGTGGCTACACCTTC. Protein sequence: CASSFDRGGYTF.

The chain combines TRBV7-2 with TRBJ1-4, with 7 bases fitting TRBD1. The V gene end was trimmed by 1 base and the J gene end by 7 bases; junction bases not matched to a gene: 15. This CDR3 region has 18 residues. Germline V gene sequence: CDR1 SGHTA, CDR2 FQGNSA. The CDR3 sequence: CASSLGVGTVRSGEKLFF. CDR3 coding DNA: TGTGCCAGCAGCTTAGGGGTTGGGACAGTAAGGAGTGGTGAAAAACTGTTTTTT.

The chain has TRBV7-3 and TRBJ2-1, with D unclear. The CDR3 loop spans 14 amino acids. V lost 1 base to trimming and J lost 9 bases, with 13 bases between them. Per the germline V gene, CDR1 is SGHTA and CDR2 is FQGTGA. CDR3 nucleotide sequence: TGTGCCAGCAGCTTAAGTAGCTCCTCCGGTGAGCAGTTCTTC. Translating gives CASSLSSSSGEQFF. The entire variable domain, with the rest obtained from reference TRBV7-3 and TRBJ2-1, is as follows: GAGVSQTPSNKVTEKGKYVELRCDPISGHTALYWYRQSLGQGPEFLIYFQGTGAADDSGLPNDRFFAVRPEGSVSTLKIQRTERGDSAVYLCASSLSSSSGEQFFGPGTRLTVL.

The CDR3 bases are TGCGCCAGCAGCCAAGACAGGGGGCCAGATACGCAGTATTTT. The encoded protein is CASSQDRGPDTQYF. V usage is TRBV5-1 and J usage is TRBJ2-3; 10 nucleotides agree with TRBD1. CDR1 is SGHRS and CDR2 is YFSETQ in the germline V gene. This CDR3 is 14 amino acids long. Losses at the gene ends were 4 bases for V and 4 bases for J; bases not matched to a gene: 3.

The chain links TRBV12-5 to TRBJ2-1, with 7 positions matching TRBD2. Germline assignment: CDR1 LGHNT and CDR2 FRNRAP. This CDR3 region has 14 residues. Unmatched junction bases numbered 6, after V lost 4 bases and J lost 6 bases. The CDR3 loop is CASGSLSGFNEQFF. CDR3 nucleotide sequence: TGTGCTAGTGGTTCTCTTAGCGGGTTCAATGAGCAGTTCTTC.

This chain connects TRBV7-9 to TRBJ1-3; a weak D match, TRBD1 (5 bases). Germline V gene data show CDR1 as SEHNR and CDR2 as FQNEAQ (reference sequence). This CDR3 has 14 residues. Trimming shortened V by 1 base and J by 7 bases, and 11 bases separated the two germline ends. Written as DNA, the CDR3 is TGTGCCAGCAGCTTAGAAGGGGAAGGTAACACCATATATTTT. It codes for CASSLEGEGNTIYF.

The rearrangement joins TRBV7-9 to TRBJ2-7; 9 bases are shared with TRBD1. In germline, CDR1 is SEHNR, CDR2 FQNEAQ (reference sequence). This CDR3 comprises 14 residues. J lost 4 bases, V lost 5 bases, and 6 bases had no gene match. The DNA for the CDR3 is TGTGCCAGCAGCCCAGAGGACAGGGGATACGAGCAGTACTTC. This encodes CASSPEDRGYEQYF.

The V gene is TRBV18, the J gene TRBJ1-1, with a tentative D call TRBD1 (5 bases). The V gene's germline CDR1 is KGHSH and CDR2 LQKENI. Trimming removed 3 bases from V and 2 bases from J, with 10 bases in between. The CDR3 totals 14 residues. CDR3 protein: CASSPTAINTEAFF. The DNA for the CDR3 is TGTGCCAGCTCACCGACAGCTATAAACACTGAAGCTTTCTTT.

This chain links TRBV3-1 (or the pseudogene TRBV3-2) with TRBJ1-5, with D maybe TRBD1 (6 bases). Trimming removed 1 base from V and 6 bases from J, with 10 bases in between. From germline, CDR1 is LGHDT and CDR2 YNNKEL (reference sequence). The CDR3 length is 14 residues. The CDR3 spells CASSQGQVGQPQHF. CDR3 nucleotides: TGTGCCAGCAGCCAAGGACAGGTTGGTCAGCCCCAGCATTTT.

This clone was counted a single time. The chain links TRBV11-2 to TRBJ2-3, with 8 bases that match TRBD2. The V and J ends lost 4 bases and 2 bases, in that order; junction bases with no gene match: 5. CDR3 length equals 15 residues. Germline assignment: CDR1 SGHAT and CDR2 FQNNGV. DNA of the CDR3: TGTGCCAGCAGCTCCGGGGGGGGCCCCACAGATACGCAGTATTTT. Its protein product is CASSSGGGPTDTQYF.

V gene TRBV7-9 combines with J gene TRBJ1-1; TRBD1 matches 9 bases. Per the germline V gene, CDR1 is SEHNR and CDR2 is FQNEAQ (reference sequence). The junction had 9 bases not matched to a gene; V was cut back by 5 bases and J by 5 bases. The CDR3 contains 15 residues. The CDR3 sequence is CASSLGQGMMTEAFF. Written as DNA, the CDR3 is TGTGCCAGCAGCCTGGGACAGGGTATGATGACTGAAGCTTTCTTT. The variable domain in full, completed from reference TRBV7-9 and TRBJ1-1, reads DTGVSQNPRHKITKRGQNVTFRCDPISEHNRLYWYRQTLGQGPEFLTYFQNEAQLEKSRLLSDRFSAERPKGSFSTLEIQRTEQGDSAMYLCASSLGQGMMTEAFFGQGTRLTVV.

J is TRBJ1-1 and V is TRBV14; D unclear. Germline CDR1 is SGHDN and CDR2 is FVKESK. The V end lost 4 bases, the J end lost 4 bases, and 10 bases lay between the germline ends. This CDR3 has 13 residues. CDR3: CASSLNQATEAFF. DNA of the CDR3: TGTGCCAGCAGCCTTAACCAGGCCACTGAAGCTTTCTTT.

The genes are TRBV7-2 and TRBJ2-7, with a possible D match to TRBD1 (6 bases). CDR1 is SGHTA, CDR2 FQGNSA, per germline. V lost 4 bases to trimming and J lost 6 bases, with 13 bases between them. The CDR3 loop spans 13 amino acids. CDR3 DNA: TGTGCCAGCAGCTCAATTTTAGGGGGCGAGCAGTACTTC. Translation gives CASSSILGGEQYF.

The genes are TRBV7-6 and TRBJ2-5, with 8 bases fitting TRBD2. The J segment lost 7 bases and the V segment lost 5 bases, leaving 15 bases of the junction unmatched. Germline values: CDR1 SGHVS, CDR2 FNYEAQ. The CDR3 sequence is 16 residues long. CDR3 loop: CASSPRQAGGRVTQYF. The CDR3 DNA reads TGTGCCAGCAGCCCCCGTCAGGCGGGGGGTAGGGTGACCCAGTACTTC.

The rearrangement joins TRBV6-5 to TRBJ2-3; tentatively, D is TRBD1 (6 bases). This CDR3 region has 15 residues. Trimming removed 2 bases at V and 3 bases at J, with 12 bases between. Germline values: CDR1 MNHEY, CDR2 SVGAGI. As DNA, the CDR3 is TGTGCCAGCAGTTACCAGGGGCTAGTTACAGATACGCAGTATTTT. Translation gives CASSYQGLVTDTQYF.

The rearrangement joins TRBV3-1 (or the pseudogene TRBV3-2) to TRBJ1-2; 9 bases are shared with TRBD1. CDR1 and CDR2 from the germline V gene are LGHDT and YNNKEL (reference sequence). This CDR3 has 17 amino acids. Trimming cost V 4 bases and J 0 bases; bases outside gene matches: 9. The CDR3 DNA follows: TGTGCCAGCAGCCCAGTAGGGACAGGGAGTCCTAACTATGGCTACACCTTC. This encodes CASSPVGTGSPNYGYTF.

The chain employs TRBV18 and TRBJ1-5; D gene uncertain. Deletions cut 6 bases from V and 5 bases from J, with 11 bases between. Germline V CDR1 and CDR2: KGHSH, LQKENI. The CDR3 is made up of 13 amino acids. The chain's CDR3 is CASSPGWDQPQHF. DNA for the CDR3: TGTGCCAGCTCCCCGGGGTGGGATCAGCCCCAGCATTTT.

The chain links TRBV18 to TRBJ2-5; TRBD2 aligns across 7 bases. The V and J ends lost 2 bases and 5 bases, in that order; junction bases with no gene match: 5. From germline, CDR1 is KGHSH and CDR2 LQKENI. The CDR3 covers 14 residues. The CDR3: CASSPFLGGETQYF. DNA for the CDR3: TGTGCCAGCTCACCATTCCTGGGAGGGGAGACCCAGTACTTC.

Comments on this clone: Other DNA sequences in this sample translate to the same CDR3. The chain is built from TRBV18 and TRBJ1-4; 10 bases fit TRBD1. V shed 0 bases, J shed 5 bases, and the junction held 0 bases outside the gene matches. The CDR3 is 15 amino acids. Germline CDR1 and CDR2: KGHSH and LQKENI. CDR3 amino acids: CASSPPGQGNEKLFF. CDR3 DNA sequence: TGTGCCAGCTCACCACCGGGACAGGGGAATGAAAAACTGTTTTTT.

The chain combines TRBV29-1 with TRBJ1-2; 7 nucleotides line up with TRBD1. V shed 3 bases and J 7 bases; nucleotides not matched to a gene: 11. This CDR3 region has 14 residues. Germline CDR1 and CDR2: SQVTM and ANQGSEA. CDR3 amino acids: CSVEISTGDFGYTF. The CDR3 DNA reads TGCAGCGTTGAGATTTCTACAGGGGATTTTGGCTACACCTTC.

The chain couples TRBV5-1 to TRBJ2-3, with 13 bases matching TRBD2. Germline V gene sequence: CDR1 SGHRS, CDR2 YFSETQ. With 4 bases clipped from V and 9 bases from J, the junction kept 8 bases outside the gene matches. The CDR3 totals 15 residues. CDR3 nucleotides: TGCGCCAGCAGCGAGGGACTAGCGGGGCGCGCGACGCAGTATTTT. Amino acids: CASSEGLAGRATQYF.

The chain has TRBV4-3 and TRBJ2-7; D is possibly TRBD2 (5 bases). Germline CDR1 and CDR2: LGHNA and YSLEER. V lost 4 bases, J lost 2 bases, and 15 bases lay in between. The CDR3 totals 15 residues. In nucleotides, the CDR3 is TGCGCCAGCAGCCGATCGACGGACTGGACCTACGAGCAGTACTTC. This translates into CASSRSTDWTYEQYF.

The chain combines TRBV9 with TRBJ2-7; TRBD2 agrees at 7 bases. The trim removed 0 bases at V and 2 bases at J, leaving 8 bases unmatched. Germline V gene lookup returns CDR1 SGDLS and CDR2 YYNGEE. The CDR3 loop spans 16 amino acids. CDR3 sequence reads: CASSVGVAGDPYEQYF. The CDR3 nucleotides are TGTGCCAGCAGCGTAGGGGTGGCGGGGGACCCCTACGAGCAGTACTTC.

The V gene is TRBV13, the J gene TRBJ1-1, with D maybe TRBD1 (6 bases). Looked up from germline, CDR1 is PRHDT and CDR2 is FYEKMQ (reference sequence). V dropped 3 bases and J dropped 1 base, with 9 bases sitting between them. The CDR3 is 14 amino acids. CDR3 sequence (DNA): TGTGCCAGCAGCTTGACAGGAACGAACACTGAAGCTTTCTTT. It codes for CASSLTGTNTEAFF. Full variable domain (outside the CDR3, taken from reference TRBV13 and TRBJ1-1): AAGVIQSPRHLIKEKRETATLKCYPIPRHDTVYWYQQGPGQDPQFLISFYEKMQSDKGSIPDRFSAQQFSDYHSELNMSSLELGDSALYFCASSLTGTNTEAFFGQGTRLTVV.